The rows below give T cell receptor beta chains drawn from one sample of a study of blood T cell repertoires in COVID-19. Using immunoSEQ multiplex PCR, the repertoire was profiled, and TCRdb retains in-frame clones only, with some absent. The sample carries fewer than 300,000 clones, 90% to 95% recorded once. Source material: peripheral blood. The origin of the receptors is a woman aged 25 to 45 with COVID-19, enrolled during active disease. Both conserved end residues are part of each CDR3. The D gene is left open where the match is weak. Some rows have no size entry. The others give once, few or many, or a class for an expanded clone.

clone_size: .; j_call: TRBJ2-7; v_call: TRBV28; d_call: .; cdr3_nt: TGTGCCAGTAACCTTTTCCAGGGGAGCTACGAGCAGTACTTC; cdr3_aa: CASNLFQGSYEQYF
clone_size: .; j_call: TRBJ1-5; v_call: TRBV19; d_call: TRBD1; cdr3_nt: TGTGCCAGTAGTACCGGGACAGGGGGAAATCAGCCCCAGCATTTT; cdr3_aa: CASSTGTGGNQPQHF
clone_size: .; j_call: TRBJ1-2; v_call: TRBV6-2/TRBV6-3; d_call: .; cdr3_nt: TGTGCCAGCAGCCACGGGGGAAACTATGGCTACACCTTC; cdr3_aa: CASSHGGNYGYTF
clone_size: .; j_call: TRBJ1-2; v_call: TRBV5-4; d_call: .; cdr3_nt: TGTGCCAGCAGCTTGGCGCGGATCTATGGCTACACCTTC; cdr3_aa: CASSLARIYGYTF
clone_size: .; j_call: TRBJ2-6; v_call: TRBV5-1; d_call: .; cdr3_nt: TGCGCCAGCAGCCCCGGTTTTACCTCTGGGGCCAACGTCCTGACTTTC; cdr3_aa: CASSPGFTSGANVLTF
clone_size: .; j_call: TRBJ2-3; v_call: TRBV14; d_call: TRBD2; cdr3_nt: TGTGCCAGCAGCCGGGGGACTAGCGGGAGAAATACGCAGTATTTT; cdr3_aa: CASSRGTSGRNTQYF
clone_size: .; j_call: TRBJ2-5; v_call: TRBV6-1; d_call: .; cdr3_nt: TGTGCCAGCAGTGAAAGGGACCGGAGGGCCGAGACCCAGTACTTC; cdr3_aa: CASSERDRRAETQYF
clone_size: .; j_call: TRBJ2-3; v_call: TRBV18; d_call: TRBD1; cdr3_nt: TGTGCCAGCTCACACGGGACAGACAGAGATACGCAGTATTTT; cdr3_aa: CASSHGTDRDTQYF
clone_size: once; j_call: TRBJ1-6; v_call: TRBV20-1; d_call: .; cdr3_nt: TGCAGTGCTAGTTCGAGCACAGCTTATAATTCACCCCTCCACTTT; cdr3_aa: CSASSSTAYNSPLHF
clone_size: .; j_call: TRBJ1-2; v_call: TRBV4-1; d_call: TRBD1; cdr3_nt: TGCGCCAGCAGCCAAGAAAGGGGGCTGAGCTACACCTTC; cdr3_aa: CASSQERGLSYTF
clone_size: .; j_call: TRBJ1-2; v_call: TRBV9; d_call: TRBD1; cdr3_nt: TGTGCCAGCAGCCCTCGACACCAGACAGGGAAGAGTGGCTACACCTTC; cdr3_aa: CASSPRHQTGKSGYTF
clone_size: .; j_call: TRBJ2-1; v_call: TRBV2; d_call: TRBD2; cdr3_nt: TGTGCCAGCAGTGCGGTTACTAGCGCCTATAACAATGAGCAGTTCTTC; cdr3_aa: CASSAVTSAYNNEQFF
clone_size: .; j_call: TRBJ2-2; v_call: TRBV5-5; d_call: .; cdr3_nt: TGTGCCAGCAGCTCTACCGGGGCCGGGGAGCTGTTTTTT; cdr3_aa: CASSSTGAGELFF
clone_size: .; j_call: TRBJ1-4; v_call: TRBV28; d_call: TRBD1; cdr3_nt: TGTGCCAGCAGTCTCCCGGGACAGAATAATGAAAAACTGTTTTTT; cdr3_aa: CASSLPGQNNEKLFF
clone_size: once; j_call: TRBJ1-2; v_call: TRBV12-3/TRBV12-4; d_call: .; cdr3_nt: TGTGCCAGCAGTTTAGCTACAGGGTCCCTCTACACCTTC; cdr3_aa: CASSLATGSLYTF
clone_size: .; j_call: TRBJ2-7; v_call: TRBV25-1; d_call: .; cdr3_nt: TGTGCTAGTCGTCGGGGATCCTACGAGCAGTACTTC; cdr3_aa: CASRRGSYEQYF
clone_size: .; j_call: TRBJ2-2; v_call: TRBV2; d_call: TRBD1; cdr3_nt: TGTGCCAGCAGTCCGGACAGGGGAGTCACCGGGGAGCTGTTTTTT; cdr3_aa: CASSPDRGVTGELFF
clone_size: .; j_call: TRBJ1-1; v_call: TRBV3-1/TRBV3-2; d_call: .; cdr3_nt: TGTGCCAGCAGCCAAGGGTCAGGGCGGTCCACTGAAGCTTTCTTT; cdr3_aa: CASSQGSGRSTEAFF
clone_size: .; j_call: TRBJ2-3; v_call: TRBV19; d_call: TRBD2; cdr3_nt: TGTGCCAGTAGTGGGAGGGTAAGCACAGATACGCAGTATTTT; cdr3_aa: CASSGRVSTDTQYF
clone_size: once; j_call: TRBJ1-1; v_call: TRBV6-5; d_call: TRBD1; cdr3_nt: TGTGCCAGCAGTTACTGGACAGGGGACACTGAAGCTTTCTTT; cdr3_aa: CASSYWTGDTEAFF
clone_size: .; j_call: TRBJ2-1; v_call: TRBV7-2; d_call: .; cdr3_nt: TGTGCCAGCAGCTTAGCAGGGACTGTGCACAATGAGCAGTTCTTC; cdr3_aa: CASSLAGTVHNEQFF
clone_size: .; j_call: TRBJ1-2; v_call: TRBV23-1; d_call: TRBD1; cdr3_nt: TGCGCCAGCAGTCACCCAGGGACAGGGAGGTACGGCTACACCTTC; cdr3_aa: CASSHPGTGRYGYTF
clone_size: .; j_call: TRBJ1-2; v_call: TRBV27; d_call: TRBD1; cdr3_nt: TGTGCCAGCAGTTTATTACAGGGGTTGAGACCCTTTTATGGCTACACCTTC; cdr3_aa: CASSLLQGLRPFYGYTF
clone_size: .; j_call: TRBJ2-6; v_call: TRBV9; d_call: .; cdr3_nt: TGTGCCAGCAGCCTTGGGAGCTCTGGGGCCAACGTCCTGACTTTC; cdr3_aa: CASSLGSSGANVLTF
clone_size: .; j_call: TRBJ2-7; v_call: TRBV28; d_call: TRBD2; cdr3_nt: TGTGCCAGCAGTACCATAGCGGGAGGGAGCTACGAGCAGTACTTC; cdr3_aa: CASSTIAGGSYEQYF
clone_size: .; j_call: TRBJ1-2; v_call: TRBV7-8; d_call: TRBD1; cdr3_nt: TGTGCCAGCAGCTTAGCCGCGTTAGGACAGGAGGGCTACACCTTC; cdr3_aa: CASSLAALGQEGYTF
clone_size: .; j_call: TRBJ1-2; v_call: TRBV6-5; d_call: .; cdr3_nt: TGTGCCAGCAGTTACTCACCAGGGGATGTATATGGCTACACCTTC; cdr3_aa: CASSYSPGDVYGYTF
clone_size: .; j_call: TRBJ1-5; v_call: TRBV30; d_call: TRBD1; cdr3_nt: TGTGCCTGGAGTGGACGAGGATCAGGGGGCGGCAATCAGCCCCAGCATTTT; cdr3_aa: CAWSGRGSGGGNQPQHF
clone_size: .; j_call: TRBJ2-5; v_call: TRBV5-1; d_call: .; cdr3_nt: TGCGCCAGCAAGCTAGTCGGTCAGGGCCAAGAGACCCAGTACTTC; cdr3_aa: CASKLVGQGQETQYF
clone_size: once; j_call: TRBJ2-7; v_call: TRBV12-2; d_call: .; cdr3_nt: TGTGCAAGTCGCCCGGGAGGATGGGGGTTCGAGCAGTACTTC; cdr3_aa: CASRPGGWGFEQYF
clone_size: .; j_call: TRBJ2-1; v_call: TRBV11-1; d_call: TRBD2; cdr3_nt: TGTGCCAGCAGCTTAGGAATAGCGGGAGGCAATGAGCAGTTCTTC; cdr3_aa: CASSLGIAGGNEQFF
clone_size: .; j_call: TRBJ1-1; v_call: TRBV5-1; d_call: .; cdr3_nt: TGCGCCAGCAGCTTGGATGGAGGGACCCTCACTGAAGCTTTCTTT; cdr3_aa: CASSLDGGTLTEAFF
clone_size: .; j_call: TRBJ1-6; v_call: TRBV30; d_call: .; cdr3_nt: TGTGCCTGGAGTGAGGAGGGTGCGGATTCACCCCTCCACTTT; cdr3_aa: CAWSEEGADSPLHF
clone_size: .; j_call: TRBJ1-5; v_call: TRBV2; d_call: TRBD1; cdr3_nt: TGTGCCAGCAAAAATACAGGGGATCAGCCCCAGCATTTT; cdr3_aa: CASKNTGDQPQHF
clone_size: few; j_call: TRBJ2-2; v_call: TRBV9; d_call: TRBD2; cdr3_nt: TGTGCCAGCAGCGTTTTGCCCAGCGGGAGCACCGGGGAGCTGTTTTTT; cdr3_aa: CASSVLPSGSTGELFF
clone_size: .; j_call: TRBJ2-1; v_call: TRBV14; d_call: .; cdr3_nt: TGTGCCAGCAGCCTTCTAGTTATCAATGAGCAGTTCTTC; cdr3_aa: CASSLLVINEQFF
clone_size: .; j_call: TRBJ2-1; v_call: TRBV5-4; d_call: TRBD2; cdr3_nt: TGTGCCAGCAGCTTTCGGAGACTAGCGGGAGGGGATGAGCAGTTCTTC; cdr3_aa: CASSFRRLAGGDEQFF
clone_size: .; j_call: TRBJ2-1; v_call: TRBV19; d_call: TRBD2; cdr3_nt: TGTGCCAGTAGTATTTCGCTAGCGGGAGGGAATGAGCAGTTCTTC; cdr3_aa: CASSISLAGGNEQFF
clone_size: .; j_call: TRBJ1-2; v_call: TRBV19; d_call: .; cdr3_nt: TGTGCCAGTAGTATAGACTTTGGCGGTGGCTACACCTTC; cdr3_aa: CASSIDFGGGYTF
clone_size: .; j_call: TRBJ1-5; v_call: TRBV7-2; d_call: .; cdr3_nt: TGTGCCAGCAGCTTAAACACAGGGATCAGCAATCAGCCCCAGCATTTT; cdr3_aa: CASSLNTGISNQPQHF
clone_size: .; j_call: TRBJ1-2; v_call: TRBV30; d_call: .; cdr3_nt: TGTGCCTGGAGCTCTCCTTATGGCTACACCTTC; cdr3_aa: CAWSSPYGYTF
clone_size: .; j_call: TRBJ1-2; v_call: TRBV2; d_call: .; cdr3_nt: TGTGCCAGCAGCCCCCAAACGAGGACGGGGGACTATGGCTACACCTTC; cdr3_aa: CASSPQTRTGDYGYTF
clone_size: .; j_call: TRBJ1-1; v_call: TRBV9; d_call: .; cdr3_nt: TGTGCCAGCAGCGTAGGGCAGGGATGGGTGGACACTGAAGCTTTCTTT; cdr3_aa: CASSVGQGWVDTEAFF
clone_size: .; j_call: TRBJ1-4; v_call: TRBV7-8; d_call: TRBD1; cdr3_nt: TGTGCCAGCAGCTCAGAACCGGGACAGGGACACGAAAAACTGTTTTTT; cdr3_aa: CASSSEPGQGHEKLFF
clone_size: .; j_call: TRBJ1-1; v_call: TRBV5-6; d_call: .; cdr3_nt: TGTGCCAGCAGCTTGGCTAACGCTTTAGACACTGAAGCTTTCTTT; cdr3_aa: CASSLANALDTEAFF
clone_size: .; j_call: TRBJ2-7; v_call: TRBV5-6; d_call: .; cdr3_nt: TGTGCCAGCAGCACTGACATAAACTACGAGCAGTACTTC; cdr3_aa: CASSTDINYEQYF
clone_size: .; j_call: TRBJ1-5; v_call: TRBV18; d_call: TRBD1; cdr3_nt: TGTGCCAGCTCGGCCGGGACAGGGATTTATCAGCCCCAGCATTTT; cdr3_aa: CASSAGTGIYQPQHF
clone_size: .; j_call: TRBJ1-5; v_call: TRBV12-3/TRBV12-4; d_call: .; cdr3_nt: TGTGCCAGCAGTTGGCAGTATCAGCCCCAGCATTTT; cdr3_aa: CASSWQYQPQHF
clone_size: .; j_call: TRBJ1-1; v_call: TRBV19; d_call: TRBD1; cdr3_nt: TGTGCCAGTAGTTCCCGGGACAGGGGTACTGAAGCTTTCTTT; cdr3_aa: CASSSRDRGTEAFF
clone_size: .; j_call: TRBJ2-5; v_call: TRBV6-6; d_call: .; cdr3_nt: TGTGCCAGCAGCCGTGGGACCCCAGGGGAGGAGACCCAGTACTTC; cdr3_aa: CASSRGTPGEETQYF
clone_size: once; j_call: TRBJ2-7; v_call: TRBV19; d_call: TRBD1; cdr3_nt: TGTGCCAGTAGTCGAGACAGGGGATACGAGCAGTACTTC; cdr3_aa: CASSRDRGYEQYF